The entry that follows covers one T cell receptor beta chain sequence. The antigen remains undetermined. The length of the CDR3 is 14 residues. V was pared by 4 bases and J by 2 bases, with 11 bases between. Germline V gives CDR1 SGHRS, CDR2 YFSETQ. The sample belongs to a study of T cell responses to AZD1222 COVID-19 vaccine. The study, taken as a whole, reports: Sampled repertoires all dated from after the peak T cell response.

Clones were read by immunoSEQ multiplex PCR, and TCRdb kept only the in-frame ones, dropping some. The sample records 150,000 or so clones, roughly nine tenths being singletons. This chain uses TRBV5-1 with TRBJ2-3; possible D gene TRBD2, 6 bases. Sequencing used peripheral blood, obtained 28 days after the second AZD1222 dose. The origin of this receptor is an adult who received the AZD1222 COVID-19 vaccine. The CDR3 DNA sequence: TGCGCCAGCAGCGGGACTTTTATCACAGATACGCAGTATTTT. Protein: CASSGTFITDTQYF. Drawing the rest from reference TRBV5-1 and TRBJ2-3, the complete variable domain is KAGVTQTPRYLIKTRGQQVTLSCSPISGHRSVSWYQQTPGQGLQFLFEYFSETQRNKGNFPGRFSGRQFSNSRSEMNVSTLELGDSALYLCASSGTFITDTQYFGPGTRLTVL.